The clone carrying this TCR beta chain is called medium-sized based on its frequency. This CDR3 spans 18 amino acids. Germline CDR1 is PRHDT and CDR2 is FYEKMQ (reference sequence). The entry originates in a study of CXCR3-negative and CXCR3-positive naive CD8 T cells. Triplicate sorting captured approximately 290,000 cells each from every CD8+ T cell subset. TRB cDNA libraries were made by UMI-labeled 5' RACE. TCRdb derives one entry per CDR3 protein from the 5' RACE reads, leaving out DNA. Its table records about 8,300 distinct CDR3 sequences. Specimen: naive CXCR3- CD8+ T cells from blood. Regarding subset: CD45RO-CCR7+CD27+CD95- naive CD8+ T cells lacking CXCR3 (TNR3-). V usage is TRBV13 and J usage is TRBJ2-3; TCRdb names TRBD2, which stays unverified in the absence of DNA. The receptor comes from a human donor in good health. Some clones in this sample may be carry-over from other donors' samples. CDR3 amino acids: CASSSTTSGRAATDTQYF.